Sequencing of this TCR beta chain was carried out in a study of T cell changes during pregnancy in multiple sclerosis. This table comes from immunoSEQ multiplex PCR, and its TCRdb copy is limited to in-frame clones, with some not included. The sample gives 20,000 to 25,000 clones, around 85% of which show up once; approximately 7.6% is in the top ten. Germline CDR1 reads SGDLS; CDR2 reads YYNGEE. Trimming shortened V by 4 bases and J by 7 bases, and 20 bases separated the two germline ends. The CDR3 runs to 15 residues. The clonotype comes from a female donor with multiple sclerosis, enrolled in a pregnancy study. V and J are TRBV9 and TRBJ1-1; the D is unclear. This specimen was CD8+ T cells from peripheral blood mononuclear cells, taken before pregnancy. The CDR3 here is CASSPRGLELLEAFF. The CDR3 nucleotides are TGTGCCAGCAGCCCGAGAGGTCTGGAACTCCTTGAAGCTTTCTTT.